This T cell receptor beta chain was identified during a study of shared clonotypes between healthy human individuals. Overall study results and limits: Only blood was sampled; tissue repertoires likely differ.

Germline V lookup: CDR1 MNHEY, CDR2 SVGAGI. CDR3 length: 15 residues. V was trimmed by 4 bases and J by 5 bases, leaving 18 bases between them. The study drew its donors from healthy HIV-negative adults without recent acute infections or vaccinations. Regarding this clone: Its antigen is currently unknown. A far larger clone is one base from this, pointing to a likely read error.

TCRdb's table, derived via immunoSEQ multiplex PCR, lists solely in-frame clones and lacks some. This repertoire shows approximately 460,000 clones, 77% found once; its top ten account for 12%. The sequenced material came from PBMCs. This sequence joins TRBV6-5 and TRBJ2-7; a possible D gene is TRBD2 (5 bases). This TCR derives from a woman aged 40-49 years in good health. Some clones in this sample may be carry-over from other donors' samples. The CDR3 bases are TGTGCCAGCAGTTCCCCCCTTAGCGCCGTCCACGAGCAGTACTTC. It is translated as CASSSPLSAVHEQYF.